The sequence of this T cell receptor beta chain was determined in a study of CD8 T cells in ankylosing spondylitis. A quantitative 5'-RACE method, one with molecular barcodes, was used to make TCR beta libraries. TCRdb used MiXCR to reprocess the 5' RACE reads, holding one entry per CDR3 protein. This table holds approximately 550,000 distinct CDR3 sequences, about 12% found once. Germline values: CDR1 GTSNPN, CDR2 SVGIG (reference sequence). Deletions cut 3 bases from V and 5 bases from J, with 10 bases between. CDR3 length equals 12 residues. At least ten counts were recorded for this clonotype. Antigen unknown. Broader study findings: Ankylosing spondylitis blood seemed to carry a telltale TCR beta motif made of about 8 highly homologous variants. Reported data indicate significant enrichment of disease-linked clones within matched ankylosing spondylitis synovial fluid. Disease-linked clones were found to be CD8+ and relatively rare in peripheral blood. In reactive arthritis synovial fluid and blood, some motif variants had been reported before.

The chain links TRBV30 to TRBJ1-2; D call uncertain. What was sequenced was blood, either unsorted or a sorted T cell fraction (not recorded which). The TCR originated in a male donor with ankylosing spondylitis. CDR3 amino acids: CAWSPTGYGYTF. The CDR3 DNA follows: TGTGCCTGGAGCCCAACGGGGTATGGCTACACCTTC.